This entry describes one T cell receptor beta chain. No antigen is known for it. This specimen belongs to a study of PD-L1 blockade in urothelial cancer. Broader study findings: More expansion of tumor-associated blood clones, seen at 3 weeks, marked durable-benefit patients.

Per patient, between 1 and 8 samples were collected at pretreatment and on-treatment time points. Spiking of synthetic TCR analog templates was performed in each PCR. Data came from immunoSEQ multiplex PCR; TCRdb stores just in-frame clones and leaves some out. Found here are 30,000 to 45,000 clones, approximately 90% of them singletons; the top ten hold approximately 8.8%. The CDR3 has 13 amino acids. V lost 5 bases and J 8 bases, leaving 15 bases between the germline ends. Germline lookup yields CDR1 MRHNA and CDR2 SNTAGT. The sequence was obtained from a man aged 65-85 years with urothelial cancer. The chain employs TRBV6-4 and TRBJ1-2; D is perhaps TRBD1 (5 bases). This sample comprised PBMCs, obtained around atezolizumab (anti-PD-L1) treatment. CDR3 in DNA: TGTGCCAGCAGTCCCGGAGGCGGGGGGGGCTACACCTTC. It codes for CASSPGGGGGYTF.